This T cell receptor beta chain was captured by sequencing in a study of human T cells and chemical hapten exposure. In the study overall: Patients got weekly scalp diphenylcyclopropenone doses over the roughly 24-week study. The study patch tested 0.01% DPC on the upper back and read results at 6 days.

The CDR3 is 13 amino acids. The ends were cut back, 7 bases at V and 5 bases at J, with 14 bases in the middle. As to time point: patch test 1, 2 weeks after DPC sensitization. Described treatment: therapeutic diphenylcyclopropenone sensitization with weekly scalp DPC. TCRdb re-analysed the RACE reads in MiXCR, keeping a single row per CDR3 protein. Altogether under 200,000 distinct CDR3 sequences are present, approximately 14% being singletons, with the ten largest covering 1.7%. The sample was whole blood, taken in connection with sensitization to the hapten diphenylcyclopropenone (DPC). This clonotype was obtained from a woman in her 30s with alopecia areata. Some clones in this sample may be carry-over from other donors' samples. J is TRBJ1-1 and V is TRBV12-3 or TRBV12-4; the D gene is possibly TRBD1 (5 bases). The CDR3 DNA sequence: TGTGCCAGCACCCTGCTACGGGGGACTGAAGCTTTCTTT. Translation: CASTLLRGTEAFF.